What follows are 2 T cell receptor beta chains derived from one specimen sequenced in a study of T cells in Graves' hyperthyroidism and ophthalmopathy. Regions amplified from RNA transcripts were the TCR beta CDR3 regions. Using the HTBI primer set, a first-round RT-PCR was run on the TCR CDR3. In TCRdb, the multiplex PCR reads were re-called with MiXCR into one record per CDR3 protein. The sample includes 450,000 to 700,000 distinct CDR3 sequences, about 43% of them seen just once. The sample comprised peripheral blood or thyroid tissue (not recorded which). These receptor sequences come from an adult woman with Graves' disease, either hyperthyroidism or ophthalmopathy (not recorded which).

This sequence joins TRBV5-1 and TRBJ2-1; 10 bases align to TRBD2. The ends lost 6 bases at V and 3 bases at J; junction bases unmatched: 6. This CDR3 comprises 15 residues. Germline V lookup: CDR1 SGHRS, CDR2 YFSETQ. The CDR3 here is CASKLAGGGYNEQFF. CDR3 nucleotides: TGCGCCAGCAAATTAGCGGGAGGAGGCTACAATGAGCAGTTCTTC. Supplemented by reference TRBV5-1 and TRBJ2-1, the full variable domain reads KAGVTQTPRYLIKTRGQQVTLSCSPISGHRSVSWYQQTPGQGLQFLFEYFSETQRNKGNFPGRFSGRQFSNSRSEMNVSTLELGDSALYLCASKLAGGGYNEQFFGPGTRLTVL.

V usage is TRBV3-1 and J usage is TRBJ2-7; possibly TRBD1 or TRBD2 for D (5 bases each). V dropped 3 bases and J dropped 1 base, with 13 bases sitting between them. Germline CDR1 reads LGHDT; CDR2 reads YNNKEL (reference sequence). This CDR3 is built from 15 residues. CDR3 residues: CASSQLAGASYEQYF. The CDR3 DNA reads TGTGCCAGCAGCCAGTTGGCCGGGGCGTCCTACGAGCAGTACTTC.